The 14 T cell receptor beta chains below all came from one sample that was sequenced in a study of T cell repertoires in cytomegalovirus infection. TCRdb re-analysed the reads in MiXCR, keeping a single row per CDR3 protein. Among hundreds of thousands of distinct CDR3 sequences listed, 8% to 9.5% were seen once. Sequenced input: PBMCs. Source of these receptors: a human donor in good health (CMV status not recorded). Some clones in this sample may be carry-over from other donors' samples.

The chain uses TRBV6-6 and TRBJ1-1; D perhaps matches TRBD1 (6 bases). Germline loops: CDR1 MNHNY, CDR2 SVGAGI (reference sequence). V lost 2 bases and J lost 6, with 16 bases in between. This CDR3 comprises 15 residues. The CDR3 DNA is TGTGCCAGCAGTTACCCCCAGGGGACCGGGGCTGAAGCTTTCTTT. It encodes CASSYPQGTGAEAFF.

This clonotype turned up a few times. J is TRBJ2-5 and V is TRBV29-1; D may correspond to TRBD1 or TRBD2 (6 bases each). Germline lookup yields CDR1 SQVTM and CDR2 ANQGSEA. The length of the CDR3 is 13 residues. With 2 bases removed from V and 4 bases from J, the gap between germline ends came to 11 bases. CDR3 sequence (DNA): TGCAGCGTTGAAAGGGGGGCGGGAGAGACCCAGTACTTC. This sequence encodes CSVERGAGETQYF.

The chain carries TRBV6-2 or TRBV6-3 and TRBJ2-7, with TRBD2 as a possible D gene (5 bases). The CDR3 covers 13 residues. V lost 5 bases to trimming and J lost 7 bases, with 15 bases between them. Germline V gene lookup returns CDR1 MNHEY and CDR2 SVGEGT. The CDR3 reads CASSTGRESEQYF. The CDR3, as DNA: TGTGCCAGCAGTACGGGGAGAGAATCGGAGCAGTACTTC.

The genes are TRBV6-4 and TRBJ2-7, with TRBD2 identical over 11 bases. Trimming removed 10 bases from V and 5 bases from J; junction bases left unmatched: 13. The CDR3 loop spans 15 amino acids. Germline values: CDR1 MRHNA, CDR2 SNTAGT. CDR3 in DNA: TGTGCCACCTCTCTCCTAGCGGGAGGTAGAGACGAGCAGTACTTC. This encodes CATSLLAGGRDEQYF.

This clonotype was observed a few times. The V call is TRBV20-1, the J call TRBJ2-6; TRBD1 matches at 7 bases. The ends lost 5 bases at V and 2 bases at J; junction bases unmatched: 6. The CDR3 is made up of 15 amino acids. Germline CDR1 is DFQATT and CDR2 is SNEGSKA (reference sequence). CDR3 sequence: CSAFPQGTGANVLTF. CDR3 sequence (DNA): TGCAGTGCTTTCCCACAGGGGACTGGGGCCAACGTCCTGACTTTC.

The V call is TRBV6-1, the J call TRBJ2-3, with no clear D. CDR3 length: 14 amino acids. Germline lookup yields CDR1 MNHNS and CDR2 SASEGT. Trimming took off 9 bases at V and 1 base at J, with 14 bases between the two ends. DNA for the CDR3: TGTGCCAGGCTGGGCAGTCCTGGCACAGATACGCAGTATTTT. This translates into CARLGSPGTDTQYF.

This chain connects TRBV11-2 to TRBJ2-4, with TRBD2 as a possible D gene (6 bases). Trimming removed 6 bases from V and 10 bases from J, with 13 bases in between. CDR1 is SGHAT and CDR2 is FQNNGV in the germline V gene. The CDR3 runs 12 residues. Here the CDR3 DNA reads TGTGCCAGCAGGTCCGCGGGGCTGATTCAGTACTTC. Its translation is CASRSAGLIQYF.

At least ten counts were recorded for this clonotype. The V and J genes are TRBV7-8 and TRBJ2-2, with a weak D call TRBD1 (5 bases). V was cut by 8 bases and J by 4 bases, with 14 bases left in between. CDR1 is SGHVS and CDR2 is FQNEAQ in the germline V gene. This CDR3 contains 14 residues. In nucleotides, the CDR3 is TGTGCCAGCGTAACAGGTTCTGGCACCGGGGAGCTGTTTTTT. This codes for CASVTGSGTGELFF.

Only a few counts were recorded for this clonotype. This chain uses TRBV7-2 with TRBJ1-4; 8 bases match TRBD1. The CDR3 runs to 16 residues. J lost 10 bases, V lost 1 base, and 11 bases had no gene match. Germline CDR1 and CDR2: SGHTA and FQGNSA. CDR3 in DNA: TGTGCCAGCAGCTTAGGGGGGACAGGCCGGGGTGGAAAACTGTTTTTT. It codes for CASSLGGTGRGGKLFF.

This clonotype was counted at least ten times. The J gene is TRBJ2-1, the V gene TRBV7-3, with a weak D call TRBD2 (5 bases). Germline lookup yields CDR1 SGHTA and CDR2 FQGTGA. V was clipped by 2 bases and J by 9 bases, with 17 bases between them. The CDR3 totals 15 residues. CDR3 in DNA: TGTGCCAGCAGCTTATCCTCGGGGTATCGGGGTGAGCAGTTCTTC. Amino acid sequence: CASSLSSGYRGEQFF.

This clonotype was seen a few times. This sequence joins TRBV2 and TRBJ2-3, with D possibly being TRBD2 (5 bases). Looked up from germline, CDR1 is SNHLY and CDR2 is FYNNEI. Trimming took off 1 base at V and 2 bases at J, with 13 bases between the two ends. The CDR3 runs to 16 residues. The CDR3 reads CASSEGGRRFTDTQYF. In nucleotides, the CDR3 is TGTGCCAGCAGTGAAGGAGGGCGGCGGTTCACAGATACGCAGTATTTT.

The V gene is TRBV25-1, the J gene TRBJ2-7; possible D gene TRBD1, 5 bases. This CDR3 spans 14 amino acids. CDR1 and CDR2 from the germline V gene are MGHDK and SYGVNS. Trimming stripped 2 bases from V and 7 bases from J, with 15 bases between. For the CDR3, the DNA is TGTGCCAGCAGTGAACCATGGGCAGGGCGGGAGCAGTACTTC. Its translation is CASSEPWAGREQYF.

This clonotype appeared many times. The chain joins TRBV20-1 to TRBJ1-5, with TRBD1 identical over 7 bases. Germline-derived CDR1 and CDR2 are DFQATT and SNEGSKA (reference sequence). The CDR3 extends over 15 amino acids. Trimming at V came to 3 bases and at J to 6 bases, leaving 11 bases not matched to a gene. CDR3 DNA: TGCAGTGCTAGTACAGGGGCGACGCAGGGTCAGCCCCAGCATTTT. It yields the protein CSASTGATQGQPQHF.

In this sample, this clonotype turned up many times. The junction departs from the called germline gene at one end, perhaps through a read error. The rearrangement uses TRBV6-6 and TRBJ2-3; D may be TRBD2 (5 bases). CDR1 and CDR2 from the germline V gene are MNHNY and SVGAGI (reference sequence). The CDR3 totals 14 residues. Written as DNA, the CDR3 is TGTGCCAGCACTTACTCGGGAATGACGGATACGCAGTATTTT. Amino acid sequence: CASTYSGMTDTQYF.